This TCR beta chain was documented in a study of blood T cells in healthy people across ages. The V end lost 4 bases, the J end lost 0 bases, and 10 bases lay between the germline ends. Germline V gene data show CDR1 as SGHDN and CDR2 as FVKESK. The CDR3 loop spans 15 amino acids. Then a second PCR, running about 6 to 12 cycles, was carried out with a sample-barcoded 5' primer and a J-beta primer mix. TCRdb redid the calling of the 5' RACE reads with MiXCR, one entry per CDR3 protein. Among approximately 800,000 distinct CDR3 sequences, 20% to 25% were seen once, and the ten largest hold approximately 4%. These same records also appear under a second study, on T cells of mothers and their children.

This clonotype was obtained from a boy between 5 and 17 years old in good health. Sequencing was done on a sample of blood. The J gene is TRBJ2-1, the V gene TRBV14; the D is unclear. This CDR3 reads CASSRDLSSYNEQFF. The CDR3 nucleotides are TGTGCCAGCAGCCGCGATCTTAGCTCCTACAATGAGCAGTTCTTC.